Listed here are 8 T cell receptor beta chains from one sample, sequenced in a study of blood T cell repertoires in COVID-19. Clones were sequenced by immunoSEQ multiplex PCR, and TCRdb holds only the in-frame ones, with some missing. This table holds roughly 39,000 clones, roughly 90% found once. Source material: peripheral blood. These TCRs come from a woman of 80 years or more with active COVID-19.

This clone has just one count. The CDR3 loop is CASTRPHGEAFF. In nucleotides, the CDR3 is TGTGCCAGCACTAGACCCCACGGAGAAGCTTTCTTT. The chain carries TRBV6-5 and TRBJ1-1; D not resolved. The CDR3 sequence is 12 residues long. The ends were cut back, 7 bases at V and 8 bases at J, with 14 bases in the middle. Germline CDR1 is MNHEY and CDR2 is SVGAGI.

This clone was detected only once. CDR3: CSVGGSWTDTQYF. The CDR3 DNA sequence: TGCAGCGTTGGTGGGAGTTGGACAGATACGCAGTATTTT. The chain recombines TRBV29-1 with TRBJ2-3, with a tentative D call TRBD2 (5 bases). The CDR3 is 13 residues long. V was clipped by 4 bases and J by 3 bases, with 11 bases between them. CDR1 and CDR2 (germline): SQVTM, ANQGSEA.

The sample holds a few counts of this clone. J is TRBJ1-3 and V is TRBV2; no firm D call. The CDR3 has 15 residues. Trimming stripped 6 bases from V and 7 bases from J, with 19 bases between. Germline V gene lookup returns CDR1 SNHLY and CDR2 FYNNEI. The CDR3 reads CASSQVRLAENTIYF. In nucleotides, the CDR3 is TGTGCCAGCAGCCAGGTTAGGCTCGCCGAGAACACCATATATTTT.

This chain links TRBV6-6 with TRBJ2-3, with 9 nucleotides matching TRBD2. V was clipped by 5 bases and J by 3 bases; unmatched bases: 3. Germline CDR1 is MNHNY and CDR2 is SVGAGI (reference sequence). The CDR3 is made up of 14 amino acids. The CDR3, as DNA: TGTGCCAGCAGTCCTAGCGGGGTGACAGATACGCAGTATTTT. Its translation: CASSPSGVTDTQYF.

This chain joins TRBV6-5 and TRBJ1-5; 8 bases align to TRBD1. The J segment lost 5 bases and the V segment lost 6 bases, leaving 3 bases of the junction unmatched. Germline assignment: CDR1 MNHEY and CDR2 SVGAGI. The CDR3 has 13 amino acids. The CDR3: CASSPDRDQPQHF. The DNA of the CDR3 is TGTGCCAGCAGCCCGGACAGGGATCAGCCCCAGCATTTT.

This CDR3 is CASSPGPGQGTLLGQPQHF. The CDR3 DNA reads as TGTGCCAGCAGCCCGGGCCCGGGACAGGGGACACTACTTGGTCAGCCCCAGCATTTT. The chain has TRBV7-2 and TRBJ1-5; 10 bases fit TRBD1. CDR1 is SGHTA, CDR2 FQGNSA, per germline. Trimming at V came to 5 bases and at J to 6 bases, leaving 19 bases not matched to a gene. The CDR3 has 19 residues.

The chain couples TRBV29-1 to TRBJ2-5; 9 positions match TRBD1. Losses at the gene ends were 7 bases for V and 9 bases for J; bases not matched to a gene: 9. The CDR3 is made up of 12 amino acids. Per the germline V gene, CDR1 is SQVTM and CDR2 is ANQGSEA. CDR3 sequence: CSGMGQGSPQYF. CDR3 nucleotide sequence: TGCAGCGGGATGGGACAGGGTTCGCCCCAGTACTTC. The whole variable domain, remainder taken from reference TRBV29-1 and TRBJ2-5, is SAVISQKPSRDICQRGTSLTIQCQVDSQVTMMFWYRQQPGQSLTLIATANQGSEATYESGFVIDKFPISRPNLTFSTLTVSNMSPEDSSIYLCSGMGQGSPQYFGPGTRLLVL.

The rearrangement joins TRBV9 to TRBJ1-1; 7 bases align to TRBD1. Trimming took 3 bases from V and 0 from J; bases not matched to a gene: 11. This CDR3 region has 17 residues. Germline-derived CDR1 and CDR2 are SGDLS and YYNGEE. The CDR3 spells CASSEGGQYGMNTEAFF. In DNA, the CDR3 is TGTGCCAGCAGCGAGGGGGGACAGTATGGGATGAACACTGAAGCTTTCTTT.